The clone carrying this T cell receptor (beta chain) has just a few counts. The antigen is undetermined. TCR beta cDNA libraries had unique molecular identifiers. Some 500,000 cDNA molecules were obtained from 1 to 10 million T cells. MiXCR was run by TCRdb on the PCR reads, yielding one entry per CDR3 protein. This repertoire shows some 800,000 distinct CDR3 sequences, approximately 44% found once; its top ten account for around 4.7%. From germline, CDR1 is ENHRY and CDR2 SYGVKD. V shed 6 bases, J shed 1 base, and the junction held 5 bases outside the gene matches. The CDR3 is 14 residues long. This sample is part of a study of post-analysis software for immune sequencing data. Overall study context: Patients had relapsing-remitting, secondary progressive or progressive-relapsing multiple sclerosis; some lacked subtype.

Points from the study as a whole: Controls had lower frequencies than patients of about 5 TRBV segments, which included TRBV5-6, TRBV5-1 and TRBV20-1.

The specimen sequenced was blood. This TCR derives from a girl aged 5-17 years with multiple sclerosis. The chain joins TRBV10-3 to TRBJ1-1, with 7 positions matching TRBD1. The CDR3 nucleotides read TGTGCCATCAGGGGGGGACAGCCGAACACTGAAGCTTTCTTT. Its translation is CAIRGGQPNTEAFF.